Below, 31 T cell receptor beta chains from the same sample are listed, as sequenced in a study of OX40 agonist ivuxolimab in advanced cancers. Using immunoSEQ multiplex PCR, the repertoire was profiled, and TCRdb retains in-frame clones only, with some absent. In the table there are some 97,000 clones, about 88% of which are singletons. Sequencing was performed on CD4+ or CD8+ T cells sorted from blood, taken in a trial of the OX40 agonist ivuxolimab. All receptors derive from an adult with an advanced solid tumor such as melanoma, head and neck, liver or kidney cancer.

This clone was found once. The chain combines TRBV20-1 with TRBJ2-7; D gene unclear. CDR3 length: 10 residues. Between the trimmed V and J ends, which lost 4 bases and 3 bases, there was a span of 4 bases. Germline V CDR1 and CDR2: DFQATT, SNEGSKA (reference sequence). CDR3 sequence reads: CSATHYEQYF. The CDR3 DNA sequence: TGCAGTGCTACCCACTACGAGCAGTACTTC.

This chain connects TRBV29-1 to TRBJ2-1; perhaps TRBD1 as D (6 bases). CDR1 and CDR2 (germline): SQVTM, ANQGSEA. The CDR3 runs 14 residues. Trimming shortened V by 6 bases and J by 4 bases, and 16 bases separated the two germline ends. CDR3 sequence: CSVQTGMMYNEQFF. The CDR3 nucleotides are TGCAGCGTGCAGACAGGAATGATGTACAATGAGCAGTTCTTC.

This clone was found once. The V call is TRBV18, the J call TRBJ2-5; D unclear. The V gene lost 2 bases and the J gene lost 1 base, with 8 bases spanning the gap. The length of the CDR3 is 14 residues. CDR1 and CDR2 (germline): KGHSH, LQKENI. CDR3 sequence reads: CASSPEVVQETQYF. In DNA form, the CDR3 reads TGTGCCAGCTCACCAGAGGTGGTCCAAGAGACCCAGTACTTC.

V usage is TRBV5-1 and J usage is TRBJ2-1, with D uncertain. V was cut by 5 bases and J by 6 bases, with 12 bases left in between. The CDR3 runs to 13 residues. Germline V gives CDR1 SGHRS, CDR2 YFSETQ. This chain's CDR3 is CASSAAVRNEQFF. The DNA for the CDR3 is TGCGCCAGCAGTGCCGCGGTCCGCAATGAGCAGTTCTTC.

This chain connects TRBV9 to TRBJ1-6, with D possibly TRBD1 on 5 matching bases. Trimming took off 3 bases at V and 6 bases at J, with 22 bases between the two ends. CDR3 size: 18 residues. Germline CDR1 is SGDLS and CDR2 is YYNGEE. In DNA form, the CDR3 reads TGTGCCAGCAGCGGCGGGACTGGGGGATATGGAAGTAATTCACCCCTCCACTTT. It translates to CASSGGTGGYGSNSPLHF.

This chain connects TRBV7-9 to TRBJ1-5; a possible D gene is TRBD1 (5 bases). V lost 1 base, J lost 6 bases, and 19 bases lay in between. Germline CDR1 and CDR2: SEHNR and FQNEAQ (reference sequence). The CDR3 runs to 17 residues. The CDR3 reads CASSLEGQAGWSQPQHF. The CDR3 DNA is TGTGCCAGCAGCTTAGAGGGGCAGGCAGGGTGGAGTCAGCCCCAGCATTTT.

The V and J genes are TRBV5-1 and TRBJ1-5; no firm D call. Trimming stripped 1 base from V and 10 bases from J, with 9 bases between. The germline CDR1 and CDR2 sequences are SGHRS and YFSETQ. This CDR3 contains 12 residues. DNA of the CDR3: TGCGCCAGCAGCTTGATCGGAGGACCCCAGCATTTT. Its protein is CASSLIGGPQHF.

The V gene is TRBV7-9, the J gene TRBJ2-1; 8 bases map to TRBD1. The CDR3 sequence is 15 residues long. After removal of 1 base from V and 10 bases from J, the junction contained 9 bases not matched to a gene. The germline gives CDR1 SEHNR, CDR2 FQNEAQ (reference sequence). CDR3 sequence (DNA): TGTGCCAGCAGCTTAGGGCAGGGGGCCCGGGGCGAGCAGTTCTTC. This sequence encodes CASSLGQGARGEQFF.

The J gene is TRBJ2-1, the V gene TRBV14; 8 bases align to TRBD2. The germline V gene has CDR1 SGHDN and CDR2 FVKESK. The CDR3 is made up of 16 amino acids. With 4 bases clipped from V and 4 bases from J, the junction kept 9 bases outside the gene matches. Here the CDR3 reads CASSPLGAGGYNEQFF. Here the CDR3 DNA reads TGTGCCAGCAGCCCCCTGGGTGCGGGGGGTTACAATGAGCAGTTCTTC.

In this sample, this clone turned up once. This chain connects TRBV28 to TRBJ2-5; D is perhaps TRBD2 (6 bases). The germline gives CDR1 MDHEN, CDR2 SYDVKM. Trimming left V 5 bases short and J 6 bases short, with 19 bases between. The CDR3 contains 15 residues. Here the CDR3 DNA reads TGTGCCAGCAGTCCCGGGGGTTGGCAGATAAAGACCCAGTACTTC. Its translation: CASSPGGWQIKTQYF.

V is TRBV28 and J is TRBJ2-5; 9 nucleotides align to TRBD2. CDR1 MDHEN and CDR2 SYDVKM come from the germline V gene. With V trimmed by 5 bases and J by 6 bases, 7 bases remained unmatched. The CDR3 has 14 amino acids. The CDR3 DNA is TGTGCCAGCAGTATGGCGGGAGGGCCAAAGACCCAGTACTTC. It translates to CASSMAGGPKTQYF.

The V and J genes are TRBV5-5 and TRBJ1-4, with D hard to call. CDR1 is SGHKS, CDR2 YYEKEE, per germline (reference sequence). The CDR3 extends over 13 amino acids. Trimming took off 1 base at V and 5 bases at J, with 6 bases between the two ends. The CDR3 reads CASSLTTNEKLFF. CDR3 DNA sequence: TGTGCCAGCAGCTTGACCACAAATGAAAAACTGTTTTTT.

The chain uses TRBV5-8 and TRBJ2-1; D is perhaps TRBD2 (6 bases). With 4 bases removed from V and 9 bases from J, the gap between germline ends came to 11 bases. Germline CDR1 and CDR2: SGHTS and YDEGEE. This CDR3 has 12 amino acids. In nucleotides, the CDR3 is TGTGCCAGCAGCCTACTAGCATTTGAGCAGTTCTTC. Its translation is CASSLLAFEQFF.

CDR3 nucleotides: TGCGCCAGCGGGACTAGCGGGAGTTGGGGGGAGCTGTTTTTT. Encoded protein: CASGTSGSWGELFF. The chain carries TRBV10-2 and TRBJ2-2; 14 positions match TRBD2. There are 14 residues in the CDR3. Per the germline V gene, CDR1 is WSHSY and CDR2 is SAAADI. With V trimmed by 8 bases and J by 8 bases, 4 bases remained unmatched.

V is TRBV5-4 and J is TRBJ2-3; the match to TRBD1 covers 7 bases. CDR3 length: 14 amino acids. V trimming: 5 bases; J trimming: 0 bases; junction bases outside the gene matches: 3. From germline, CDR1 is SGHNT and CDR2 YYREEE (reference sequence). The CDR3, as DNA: TGTGCCAGCAGAAGACAGGGTAGCACAGATACGCAGTATTTT. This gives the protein CASRRQGSTDTQYF.

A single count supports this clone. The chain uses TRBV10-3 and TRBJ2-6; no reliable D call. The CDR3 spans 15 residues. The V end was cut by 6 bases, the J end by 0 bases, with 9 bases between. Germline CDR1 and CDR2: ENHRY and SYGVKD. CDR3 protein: CAISNMSSGANVLTF. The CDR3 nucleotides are TGTGCCATCAGCAATATGAGCTCTGGGGCCAACGTCCTGACTTTC.

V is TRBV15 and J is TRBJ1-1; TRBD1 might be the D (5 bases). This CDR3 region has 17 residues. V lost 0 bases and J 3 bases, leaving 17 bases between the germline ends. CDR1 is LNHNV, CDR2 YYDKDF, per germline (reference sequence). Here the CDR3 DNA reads TGTGCCACCAGCAGAGATTGGGGCCTCGGGAGAGACACTGAAGCTTTCTTT. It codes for CATSRDWGLGRDTEAFF.

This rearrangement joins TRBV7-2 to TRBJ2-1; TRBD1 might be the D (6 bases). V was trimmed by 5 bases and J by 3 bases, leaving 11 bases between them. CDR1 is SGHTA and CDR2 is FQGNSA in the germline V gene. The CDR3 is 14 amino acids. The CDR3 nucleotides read TGTGCCAGCAGCCCTCGGACAGTCTACAATGAGCAGTTCTTC. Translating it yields CASSPRTVYNEQFF. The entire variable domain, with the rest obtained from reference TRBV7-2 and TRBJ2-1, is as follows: GAGVSQSPSNKVTEKGKDVELRCDPISGHTALYWYRQSLGQGLEFLIYFQGNSAPDKSGLPSDRFSAERTGGSVSTLTIQRTQQEDSAVYLCASSPRTVYNEQFFGPGTRLTVL.

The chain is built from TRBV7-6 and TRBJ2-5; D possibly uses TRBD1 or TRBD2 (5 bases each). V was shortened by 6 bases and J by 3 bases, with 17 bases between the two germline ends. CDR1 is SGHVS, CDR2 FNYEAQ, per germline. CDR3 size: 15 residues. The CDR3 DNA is TGTGCCAGCAGTCATAGACCGGGACCTGAAGAGACCCAGTACTTC. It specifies CASSHRPGPEETQYF. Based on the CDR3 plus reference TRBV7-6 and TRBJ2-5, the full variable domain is GAGVSQSPRYKVTKRGQDVALRCDPISGHVSLYWYRQALGQGPEFLTYFNYEAQQDKSGLPNDRFSAERPEGSISTLTIQRTEQRDSAMYRCASSHRPGPEETQYFGPGTRLLVL.

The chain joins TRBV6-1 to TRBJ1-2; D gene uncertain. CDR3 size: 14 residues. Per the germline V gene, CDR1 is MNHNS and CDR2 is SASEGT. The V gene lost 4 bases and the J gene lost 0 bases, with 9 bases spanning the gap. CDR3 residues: CASSGAAANYGYTF. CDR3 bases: TGTGCCAGCAGTGGGGCGGCTGCTAACTATGGCTACACCTTC.

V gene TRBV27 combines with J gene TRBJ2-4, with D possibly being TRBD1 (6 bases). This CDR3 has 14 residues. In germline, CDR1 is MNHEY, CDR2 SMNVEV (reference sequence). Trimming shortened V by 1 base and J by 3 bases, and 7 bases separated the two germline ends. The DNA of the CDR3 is TGTGCCAGCAGTTTATGGACAGACAAAAACATTCAGTACTTC. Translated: CASSLWTDKNIQYF.

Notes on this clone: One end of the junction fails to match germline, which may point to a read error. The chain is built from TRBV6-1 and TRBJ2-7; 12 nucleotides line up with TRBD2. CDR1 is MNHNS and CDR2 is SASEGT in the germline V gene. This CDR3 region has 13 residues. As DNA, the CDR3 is TGTGCCAGCAGGATCGGACTAGCGGGATTAGAGGCCTTC. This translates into CASRIGLAGLEAF.

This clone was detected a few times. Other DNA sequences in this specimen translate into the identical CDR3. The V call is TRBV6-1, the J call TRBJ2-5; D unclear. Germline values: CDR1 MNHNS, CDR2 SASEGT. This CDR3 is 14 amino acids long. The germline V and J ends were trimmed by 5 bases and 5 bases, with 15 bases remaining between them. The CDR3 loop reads CASSPTSTRETQYF. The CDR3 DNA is TGTGCCAGCAGTCCGACAAGCACCAGGGAGACCCAGTACTTC.

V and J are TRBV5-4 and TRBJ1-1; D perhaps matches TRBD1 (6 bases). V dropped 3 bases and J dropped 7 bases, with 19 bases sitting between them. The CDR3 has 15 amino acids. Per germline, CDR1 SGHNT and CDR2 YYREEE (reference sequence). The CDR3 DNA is TGTGCCAGCAGCTCTTCCGGGACACCTGACTATGAAGCTTTCTTT. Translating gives CASSSSGTPDYEAFF.

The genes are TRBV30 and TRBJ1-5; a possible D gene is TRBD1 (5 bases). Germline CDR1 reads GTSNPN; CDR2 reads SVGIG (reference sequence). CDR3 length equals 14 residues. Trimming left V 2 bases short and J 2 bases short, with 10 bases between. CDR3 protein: CAWSSGLGNQPQHF. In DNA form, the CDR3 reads TGTGCCTGGAGTTCAGGGTTGGGCAATCAGCCCCAGCATTTT. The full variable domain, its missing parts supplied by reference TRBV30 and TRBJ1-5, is SQTIHQWPATLVQPVGSPLSLECTVEGTSNPNLYWYRQAAGRGLQLLFYSVGIGQISSEVPQNLSASRPQDRQFILSSKKLLLSDSGFYLCAWSSGLGNQPQHFGDGTRLSIL.

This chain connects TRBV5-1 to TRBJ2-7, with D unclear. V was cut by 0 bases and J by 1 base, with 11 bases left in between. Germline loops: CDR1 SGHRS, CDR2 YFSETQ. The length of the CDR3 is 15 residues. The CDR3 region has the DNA TGCGCCAGCAGCTTGGATGTGGGTACTTCCTACGAGCAGTACTTC. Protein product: CASSLDVGTSYEQYF.

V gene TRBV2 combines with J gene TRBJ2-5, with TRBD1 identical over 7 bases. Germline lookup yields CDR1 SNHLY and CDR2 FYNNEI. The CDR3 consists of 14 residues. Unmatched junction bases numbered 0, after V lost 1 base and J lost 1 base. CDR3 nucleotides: TGTGCCAGCAGTGAAGACAGGGGCCAAGAGACCCAGTACTTC. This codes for CASSEDRGQETQYF.

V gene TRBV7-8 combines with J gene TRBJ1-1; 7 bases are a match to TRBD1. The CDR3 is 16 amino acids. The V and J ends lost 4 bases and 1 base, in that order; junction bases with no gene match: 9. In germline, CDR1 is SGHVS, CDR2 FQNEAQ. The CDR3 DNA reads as TGTGCCAGCAGCTCCGACTCCGGGACAGAGAACACTGAAGCTTTCTTT. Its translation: CASSSDSGTENTEAFF.

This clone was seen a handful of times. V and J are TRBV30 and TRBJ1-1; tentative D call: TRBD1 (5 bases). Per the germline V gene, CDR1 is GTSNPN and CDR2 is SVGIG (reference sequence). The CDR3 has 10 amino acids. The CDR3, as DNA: TGTGCACGAGGGGACACTGAAGCTTTCTTT. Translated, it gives CARGDTEAFF.

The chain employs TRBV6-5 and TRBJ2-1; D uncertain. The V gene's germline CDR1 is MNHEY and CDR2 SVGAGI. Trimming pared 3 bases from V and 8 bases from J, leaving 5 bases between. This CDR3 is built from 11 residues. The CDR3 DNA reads TGTGCCAGCAGTTATCAGGATGAGCAGTTCTTC. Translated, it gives CASSYQDEQFF.

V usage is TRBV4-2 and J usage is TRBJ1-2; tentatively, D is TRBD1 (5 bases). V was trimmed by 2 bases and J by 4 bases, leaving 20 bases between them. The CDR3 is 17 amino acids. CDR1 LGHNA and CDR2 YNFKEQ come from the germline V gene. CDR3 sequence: CASSQRGRGGGFYGYTF. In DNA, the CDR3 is TGTGCCAGCAGCCAAAGGGGTCGGGGAGGTGGGTTCTATGGCTACACCTTC.